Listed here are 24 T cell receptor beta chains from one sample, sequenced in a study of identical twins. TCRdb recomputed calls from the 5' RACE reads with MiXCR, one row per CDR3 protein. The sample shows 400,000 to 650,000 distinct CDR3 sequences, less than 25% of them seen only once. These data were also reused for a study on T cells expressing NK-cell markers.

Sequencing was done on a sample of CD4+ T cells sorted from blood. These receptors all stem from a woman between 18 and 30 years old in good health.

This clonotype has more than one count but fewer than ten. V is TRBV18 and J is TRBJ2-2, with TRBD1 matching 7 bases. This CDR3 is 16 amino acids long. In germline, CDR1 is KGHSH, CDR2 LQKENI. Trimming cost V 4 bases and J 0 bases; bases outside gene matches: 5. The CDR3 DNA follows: TGTGCCAGCTCACTGACAGGGCCCGCGAACACCGGGGAGCTGTTTTTT. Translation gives CASSLTGPANTGELFF. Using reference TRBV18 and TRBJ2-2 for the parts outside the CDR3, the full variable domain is NAGVMQNPRHLVRRRGQEARLRCSPMKGHSHVYWYRQLPEEGLKFMVYLQKENIIDESGMPKERFSAEFPKEGPSILRIQQVVRGDSAAYFCASSLTGPANTGELFFGEGSRLTVL.

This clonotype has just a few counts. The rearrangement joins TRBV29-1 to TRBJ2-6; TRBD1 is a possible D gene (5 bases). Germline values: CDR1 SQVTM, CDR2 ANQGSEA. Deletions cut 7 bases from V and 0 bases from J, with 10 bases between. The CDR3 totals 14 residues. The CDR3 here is CSASDSSGANVLTF. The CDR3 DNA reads TGCAGCGCCTCAGACAGCTCTGGGGCCAACGTCCTGACTTTC. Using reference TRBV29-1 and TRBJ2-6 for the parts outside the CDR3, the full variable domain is SAVISQKPSRDICQRGTSLTIQCQVDSQVTMMFWYRQQPGQSLTLIATANQGSEATYESGFVIDKFPISRPNLTFSTLTVSNMSPEDSSIYLCSASDSSGANVLTFGAGSRLTVL.

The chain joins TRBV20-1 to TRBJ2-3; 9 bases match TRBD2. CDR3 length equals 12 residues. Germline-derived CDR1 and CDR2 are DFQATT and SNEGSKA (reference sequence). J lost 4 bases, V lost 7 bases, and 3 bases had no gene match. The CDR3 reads CSGTSVADTQYF. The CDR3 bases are TGCAGTGGGACTAGCGTCGCAGATACGCAGTATTTT.

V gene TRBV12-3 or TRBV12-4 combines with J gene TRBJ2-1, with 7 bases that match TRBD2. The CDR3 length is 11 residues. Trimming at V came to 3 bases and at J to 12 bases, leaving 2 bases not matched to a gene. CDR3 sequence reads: CASSLGGWQFF. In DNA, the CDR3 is TGTGCCAGCAGTTTGGGAGGGTGGCAGTTCTTC.

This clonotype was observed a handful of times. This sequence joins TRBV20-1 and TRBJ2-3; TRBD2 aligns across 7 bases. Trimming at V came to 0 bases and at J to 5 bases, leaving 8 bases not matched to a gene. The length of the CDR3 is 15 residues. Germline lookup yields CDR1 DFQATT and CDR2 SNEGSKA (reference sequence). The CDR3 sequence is CSARDWGGPGDTQYF. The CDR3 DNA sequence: TGCAGTGCTAGAGATTGGGGAGGGCCAGGAGATACGCAGTATTTT.

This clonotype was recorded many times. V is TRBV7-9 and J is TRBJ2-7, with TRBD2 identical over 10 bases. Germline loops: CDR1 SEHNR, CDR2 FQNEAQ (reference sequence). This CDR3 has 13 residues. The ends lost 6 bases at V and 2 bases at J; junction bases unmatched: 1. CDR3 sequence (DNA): TGTGCCAGCAGACTAGCGGGGCCCTACGAGCAGTACTTC. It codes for CASRLAGPYEQYF.

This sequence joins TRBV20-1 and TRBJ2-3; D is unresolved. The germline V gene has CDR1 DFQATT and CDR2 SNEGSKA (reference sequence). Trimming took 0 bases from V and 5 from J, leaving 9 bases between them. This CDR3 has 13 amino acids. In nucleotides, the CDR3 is TGCAGTGCTAGAGATCTCCGGGTAGATACGCAGTATTTT. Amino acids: CSARDLRVDTQYF.

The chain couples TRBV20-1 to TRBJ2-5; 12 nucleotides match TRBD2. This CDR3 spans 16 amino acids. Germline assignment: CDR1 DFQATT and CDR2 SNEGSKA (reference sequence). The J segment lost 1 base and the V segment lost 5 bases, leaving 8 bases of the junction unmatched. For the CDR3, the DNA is TGCAGTGCTCCCGGACTAGCGGGAAATCGCCAAGAGACCCAGTACTTC. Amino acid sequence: CSAPGLAGNRQETQYF.

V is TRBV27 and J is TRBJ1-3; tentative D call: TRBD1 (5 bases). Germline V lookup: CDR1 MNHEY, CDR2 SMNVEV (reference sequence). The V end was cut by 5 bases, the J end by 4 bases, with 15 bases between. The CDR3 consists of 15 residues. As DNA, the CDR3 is TGTGCCAGCAGTCTGCTTCCCGGGGGGGGAAACACCATATATTTT. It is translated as CASSLLPGGGNTIYF.

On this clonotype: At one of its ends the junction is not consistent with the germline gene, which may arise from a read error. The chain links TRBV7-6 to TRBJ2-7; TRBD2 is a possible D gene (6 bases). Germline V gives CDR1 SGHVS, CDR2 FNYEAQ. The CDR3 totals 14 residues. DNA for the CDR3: TGTGCCAGCAGCCTAGCTAGCGATTCCTACGAGCAGTACTTC. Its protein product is CASSLASDSYEQYF.

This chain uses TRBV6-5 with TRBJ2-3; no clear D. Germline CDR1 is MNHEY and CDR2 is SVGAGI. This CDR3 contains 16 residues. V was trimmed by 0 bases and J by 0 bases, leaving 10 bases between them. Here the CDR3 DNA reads TGTGCCAGCAGTTACTCGCGGACCACGAGCACAGATACGCAGTATTTT. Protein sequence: CASSYSRTTSTDTQYF.

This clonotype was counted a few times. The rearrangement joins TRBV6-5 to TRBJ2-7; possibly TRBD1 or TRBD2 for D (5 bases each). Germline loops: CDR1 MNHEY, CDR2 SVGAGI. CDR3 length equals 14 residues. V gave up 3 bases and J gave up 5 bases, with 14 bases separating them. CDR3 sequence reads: CASSYTRDLHEQYF. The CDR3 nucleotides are TGTGCCAGCAGTTATACCAGGGACCTCCACGAGCAGTACTTC.

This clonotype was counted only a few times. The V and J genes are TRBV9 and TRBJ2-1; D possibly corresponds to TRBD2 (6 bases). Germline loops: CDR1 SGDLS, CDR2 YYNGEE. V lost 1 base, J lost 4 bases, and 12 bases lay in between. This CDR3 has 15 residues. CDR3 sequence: CASSVMVADYNEQFF. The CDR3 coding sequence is TGTGCCAGCAGCGTAATGGTAGCGGATTACAATGAGCAGTTCTTC.

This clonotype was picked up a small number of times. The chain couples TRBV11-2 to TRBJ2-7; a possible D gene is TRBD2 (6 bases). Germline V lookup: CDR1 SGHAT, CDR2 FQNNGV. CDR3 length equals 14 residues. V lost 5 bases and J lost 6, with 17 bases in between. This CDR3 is CASSPRQTRGEQYF. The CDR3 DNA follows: TGTGCCAGCAGCCCCCGACAGACTAGGGGCGAGCAGTACTTC.

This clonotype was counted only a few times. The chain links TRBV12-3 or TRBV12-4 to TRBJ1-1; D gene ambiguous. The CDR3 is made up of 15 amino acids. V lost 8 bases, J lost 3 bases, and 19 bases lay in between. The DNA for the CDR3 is TGTGCCAGCTACGTCAGCGGGCGGGGAGACACTGAAGCTTTCTTT. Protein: CASYVSGRGDTEAFF.

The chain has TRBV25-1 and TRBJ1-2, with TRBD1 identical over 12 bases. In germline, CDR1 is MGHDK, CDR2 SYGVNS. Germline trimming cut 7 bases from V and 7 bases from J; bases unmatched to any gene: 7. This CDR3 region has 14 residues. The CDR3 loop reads CASNPGQGARGYTF. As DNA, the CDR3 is TGTGCCAGCAATCCGGGACAGGGGGCGCGTGGCTACACCTTC.

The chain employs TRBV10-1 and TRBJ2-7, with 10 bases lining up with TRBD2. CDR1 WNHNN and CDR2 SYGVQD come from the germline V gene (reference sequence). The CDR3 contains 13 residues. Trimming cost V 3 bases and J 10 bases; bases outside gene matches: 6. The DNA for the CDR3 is TGCGCCAGCAGTGATCGACTAGCGGGTGCTCAGTACTTC. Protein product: CASSDRLAGAQYF.

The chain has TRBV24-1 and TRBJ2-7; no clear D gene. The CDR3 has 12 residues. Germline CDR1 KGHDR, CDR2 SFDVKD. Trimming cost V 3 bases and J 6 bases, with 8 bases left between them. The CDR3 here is CATSDHRGEQYF. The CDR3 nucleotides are TGTGCCACCAGTGATCATCGAGGCGAGCAGTACTTC.

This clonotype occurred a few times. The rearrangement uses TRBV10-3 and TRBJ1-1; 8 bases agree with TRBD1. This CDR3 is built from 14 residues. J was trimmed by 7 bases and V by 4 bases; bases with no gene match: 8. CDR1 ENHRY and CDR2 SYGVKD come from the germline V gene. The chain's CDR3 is CAISGSGGAGEAFF. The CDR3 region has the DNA TGTGCCATCAGTGGTTCAGGGGGCGCAGGTGAAGCTTTCTTT.

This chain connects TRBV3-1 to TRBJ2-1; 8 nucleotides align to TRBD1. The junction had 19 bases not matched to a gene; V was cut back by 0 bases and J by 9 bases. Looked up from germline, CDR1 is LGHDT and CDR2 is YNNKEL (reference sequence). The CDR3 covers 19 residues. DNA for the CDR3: TGTGCCAGCAGCCAAGATCTGATGCTGGGGGACAGGAGGCTTGGTGAGCAGTTCTTC. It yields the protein CASSQDLMLGDRRLGEQFF.

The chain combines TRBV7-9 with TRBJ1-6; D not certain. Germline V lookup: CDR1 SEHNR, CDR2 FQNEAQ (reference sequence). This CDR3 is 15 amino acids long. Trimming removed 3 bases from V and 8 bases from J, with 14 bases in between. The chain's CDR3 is CASSFIGSRDSPLHF. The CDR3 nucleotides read TGTGCCAGCAGCTTCATTGGCTCCCGGGATTCACCCCTCCACTTT.

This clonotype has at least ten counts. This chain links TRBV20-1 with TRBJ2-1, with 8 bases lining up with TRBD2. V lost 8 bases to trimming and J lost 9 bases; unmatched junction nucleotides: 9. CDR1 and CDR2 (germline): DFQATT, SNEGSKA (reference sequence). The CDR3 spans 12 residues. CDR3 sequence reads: CSSWTSRGEQFF. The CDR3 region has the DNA TGCAGTAGTTGGACTAGCCGGGGTGAGCAGTTCTTC.

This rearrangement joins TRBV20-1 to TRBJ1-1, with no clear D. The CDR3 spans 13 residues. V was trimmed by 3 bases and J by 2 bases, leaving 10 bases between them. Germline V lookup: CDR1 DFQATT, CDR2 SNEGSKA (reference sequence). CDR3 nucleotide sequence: TGCAGTGCTAGTGGTCCGGGCAACACTGAAGCTTTCTTT. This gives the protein CSASGPGNTEAFF.

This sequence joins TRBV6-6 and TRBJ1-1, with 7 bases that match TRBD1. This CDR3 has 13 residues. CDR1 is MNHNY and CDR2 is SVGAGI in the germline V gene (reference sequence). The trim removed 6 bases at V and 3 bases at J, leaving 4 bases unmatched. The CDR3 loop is CASRKDRDTEAFF. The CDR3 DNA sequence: TGTGCCAGCAGGAAAGACAGGGACACTGAAGCTTTCTTT.